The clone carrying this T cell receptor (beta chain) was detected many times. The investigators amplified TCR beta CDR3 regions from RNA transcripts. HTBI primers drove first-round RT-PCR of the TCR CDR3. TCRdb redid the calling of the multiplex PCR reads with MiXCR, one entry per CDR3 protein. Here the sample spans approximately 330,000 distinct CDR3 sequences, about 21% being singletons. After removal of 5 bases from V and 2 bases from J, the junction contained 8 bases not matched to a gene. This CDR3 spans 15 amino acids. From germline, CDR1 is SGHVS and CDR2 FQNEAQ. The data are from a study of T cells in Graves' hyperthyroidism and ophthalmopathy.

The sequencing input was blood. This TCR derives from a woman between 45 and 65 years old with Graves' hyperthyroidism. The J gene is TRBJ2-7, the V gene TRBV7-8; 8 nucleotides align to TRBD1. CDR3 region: CASSPDRVNPYEQYF. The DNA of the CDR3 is TGTGCCAGCAGCCCGGACAGGGTGAACCCCTACGAGCAGTACTTC.